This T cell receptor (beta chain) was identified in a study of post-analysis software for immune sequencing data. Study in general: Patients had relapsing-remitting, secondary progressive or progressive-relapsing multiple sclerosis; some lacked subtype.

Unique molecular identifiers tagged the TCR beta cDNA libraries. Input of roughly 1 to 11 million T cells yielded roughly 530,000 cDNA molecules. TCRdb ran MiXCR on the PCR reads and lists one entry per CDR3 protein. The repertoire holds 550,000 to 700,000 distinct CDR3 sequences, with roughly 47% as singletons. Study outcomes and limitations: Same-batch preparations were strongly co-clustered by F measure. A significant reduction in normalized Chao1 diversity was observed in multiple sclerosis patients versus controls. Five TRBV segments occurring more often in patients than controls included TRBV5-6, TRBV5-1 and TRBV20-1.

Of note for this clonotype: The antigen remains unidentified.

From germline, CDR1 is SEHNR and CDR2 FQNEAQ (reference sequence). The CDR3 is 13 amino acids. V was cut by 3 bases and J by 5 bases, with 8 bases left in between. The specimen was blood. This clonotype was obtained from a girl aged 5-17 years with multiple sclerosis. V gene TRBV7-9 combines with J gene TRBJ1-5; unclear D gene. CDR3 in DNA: TGTGCCAGCAGCTTCTGGGCCGATCAGCCCCAGCATTTT. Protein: CASSFWADQPQHF.